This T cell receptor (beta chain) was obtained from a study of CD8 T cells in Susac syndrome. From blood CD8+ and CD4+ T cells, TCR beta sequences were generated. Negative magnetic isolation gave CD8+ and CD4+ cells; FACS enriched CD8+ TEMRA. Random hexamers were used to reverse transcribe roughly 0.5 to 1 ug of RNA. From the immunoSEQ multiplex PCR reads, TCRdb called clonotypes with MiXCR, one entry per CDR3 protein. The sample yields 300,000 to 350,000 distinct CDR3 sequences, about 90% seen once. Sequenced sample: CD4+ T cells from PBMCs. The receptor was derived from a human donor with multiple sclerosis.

CDR3 sequence (DNA): TGTGCCAGCTCACGAGAGGGGACAGTTTATGGCTACACCTTC. It codes for CASSREGTVYGYTF. The chain uses TRBV18 and TRBJ1-2; TRBD1 matches at 7 bases. J gave up 5 bases and V 4 bases, and 7 bases lay outside the gene matches. From germline, CDR1 is KGHSH and CDR2 LQKENI. The CDR3 runs 14 residues.